This entry describes one T cell receptor (beta chain). The CDR3 consists of 14 residues. The germline gives CDR1 SGHNT, CDR2 YYREEE (reference sequence). V dropped 0 bases and J dropped 3 bases, with 10 bases sitting between them. Here immunoSEQ multiplex PCR was the method, and the copy in TCRdb shows in-frame clones only, minus some. The table has 400,000 to 450,000 clones, 70% to 90% seen once; the top ten hold roughly 0.87%. This sample was taken from a study of blood T cell repertoires in COVID-19. Study-wide context: The origin of the acute and convalescent COVID-19 samples was the United States, Italy and Spain.

The receptor's source is a man aged 18-30 years with COVID-19, enrolled during active disease. The rearrangement links TRBV5-4 to TRBJ2-7; D not certain. Material for sequencing was peripheral blood. The CDR3, as DNA: TGTGCCAGCAGCTTGGGTCGGTCTATCTACGAGCAGTACTTC. This codes for CASSLGRSIYEQYF.